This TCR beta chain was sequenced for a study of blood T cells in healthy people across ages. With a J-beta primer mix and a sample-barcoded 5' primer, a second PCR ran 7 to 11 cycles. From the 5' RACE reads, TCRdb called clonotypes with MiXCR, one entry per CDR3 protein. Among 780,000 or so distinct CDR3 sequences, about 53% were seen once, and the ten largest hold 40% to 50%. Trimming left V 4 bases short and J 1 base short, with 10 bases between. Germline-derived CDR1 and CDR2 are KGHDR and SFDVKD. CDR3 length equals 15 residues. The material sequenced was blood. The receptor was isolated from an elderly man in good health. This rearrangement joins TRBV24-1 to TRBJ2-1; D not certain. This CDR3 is CATSDHGRSYNEQFF. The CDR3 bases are TGTGCCACCAGTGACCATGGACGGTCCTACAATGAGCAGTTCTTC.